Below are 24 T cell receptor beta chains sequenced from a single sample in a study of blood T cells in healthy people across ages. A J-beta primer mix and a sample-barcoded 5' primer were used in a second PCR of about 7 to 11 cycles. TCRdb re-called the 5' RACE reads through MiXCR, storing one row per CDR3 protein. The table lists fewer than 2,000,000 distinct CDR3 sequences, 34% of them singletons. Sequencing was performed on blood. Receptors were obtained from a woman in her twenties or thirties in good health.

V is TRBV9 and J is TRBJ2-1, with D perhaps being TRBD1 or TRBD2 (6 bases each). Germline CDR1 SGDLS, CDR2 YYNGEE. The CDR3 is 14 residues long. V was cut by 4 bases and J by 8 bases, with 16 bases left in between. The DNA of the CDR3 is TGTGCCAGCAGCACCGAGGGGGGAGGCGATGAGCAGTTCTTC. It translates to CASSTEGGGDEQFF.

The chain couples TRBV28 to TRBJ1-2, with D perhaps TRBD1 (5 bases). This CDR3 contains 12 residues. Germline CDR1 is MDHEN and CDR2 is SYDVKM. Trimming pared 3 bases from V and 12 bases from J, leaving 14 bases between. CDR3 DNA: TGTGCCAGCAGTTTTTTGATGCGAGGGGACACCTTC. Its translation: CASSFLMRGDTF.

The genes are TRBV7-2 and TRBJ2-1, with 11 bases fitting TRBD2. With V trimmed by 0 bases and J by 4 bases, 2 bases remained unmatched. Looked up from germline, CDR1 is SGHTA and CDR2 is FQGNSA. This CDR3 contains 16 residues. The CDR3, as DNA: TGTGCCAGCAGCTTAGCGGGACTAGCGGTATACAATGAGCAGTTCTTC. It encodes CASSLAGLAVYNEQFF.

This clonotype showed up just a few times. The genes are TRBV5-6 and TRBJ2-5, with D maybe TRBD1 (7 bases). The CDR3 extends over 15 amino acids. The V and J ends lost 3 bases and 2 bases respectively, with 14 bases between them. Germline CDR1 is SGHDT and CDR2 is YYEEEE. The CDR3 loop reads CASSSLRGDQETQYF. CDR3 nucleotide sequence: TGTGCCAGCAGCTCCCTCAGGGGGGATCAAGAGACCCAGTACTTC. Based on the CDR3 plus reference TRBV5-6 and TRBJ2-5, the full variable domain is DAGVTQSPTHLIKTRGQQVTLRCSPKSGHDTVSWYQQALGQGPQFIFQYYEEEERQRGNFPDRFSGHQFPNYSSELNVNALLLGDSALYLCASSSLRGDQETQYFGPGTRLLVL.

Only a few counts were recorded for this clonotype. This CDR3 is CASSLIDTNTEAFF. The CDR3 bases are TGTGCCAGCAGCCTGATCGATACGAACACTGAAGCTTTCTTT. The chain couples TRBV3-1 to TRBJ1-1, with no clear D. The CDR3 runs to 14 residues. Germline CDR1 reads LGHDT; CDR2 reads YNNKEL (reference sequence). V lost 4 bases, J lost 1 base, and 10 bases lay in between.

This chain joins TRBV30 and TRBJ1-2; D gene ambiguous. Trimming took off 3 bases at V and 4 bases at J, with 18 bases between the two ends. There are 15 residues in the CDR3. Germline CDR1 GTSNPN, CDR2 SVGIG (reference sequence). Here the CDR3 reads CAWSPAGRVSYGYTF. The CDR3 DNA follows: TGTGCCTGGAGCCCAGCAGGAAGGGTTAGCTATGGCTACACCTTC.

In its sample, this clonotype was seen many times. The chain employs TRBV11-2 and TRBJ2-7; tentative D call: TRBD1 (6 bases). This CDR3 has 15 amino acids. V shed 6 bases and J shed 2 bases, with 17 bases lying between them. In germline, CDR1 is SGHAT, CDR2 FQNNGV. CDR3 sequence (DNA): TGTGCCAGCAGGCCAGTCGGCAGGGGAGCCTACGAGCAGTACTTC. Translating it yields CASRPVGRGAYEQYF.

The chain has TRBV5-6 and TRBJ1-5; D uncertain. From germline, CDR1 is SGHDT and CDR2 YYEEEE. V lost 0 bases to trimming and J lost 9 bases, with 13 bases between them. The CDR3 contains 14 residues. CDR3 coding DNA: TGTGCCAGCAGCTTGGGGGGAGTGGGGAGGCCCCAGCATTTT. Translation: CASSLGGVGRPQHF.

In this sample, this clonotype turned up a few times. The V gene is TRBV11-2, the J gene TRBJ2-6; D not resolved. The CDR3 contains 14 residues. Germline assignment: CDR1 SGHAT and CDR2 FQNNGV. Trimming took off 7 bases at V and 4 bases at J, with 11 bases between the two ends. CDR3: CASTSAGGANVLTF. The DNA for the CDR3 is TGTGCCAGCACTTCGGCCGGGGGGGCCAACGTCCTGACTTTC. Using reference TRBV11-2 and TRBJ2-6 for the parts outside the CDR3, the full variable domain is EAGVAQSPRYKIIEKRQSVAFWCNPISGHATLYWYQQILGQGPKLLIQFQNNGVVDDSQLPKDRFSAERLKGVDSTLKIQPAKLEDSAVYLCASTSAGGANVLTFGAGSRLTVL.

The V and J genes are TRBV29-1 and TRBJ1-1; possible D gene TRBD1, 5 bases. The ends were cut back, 3 bases at V and 10 bases at J, with 15 bases in the middle. The CDR3 has 12 residues. Germline-derived CDR1 and CDR2 are SQVTM and ANQGSEA. CDR3 bases: TGCAGCGTTGAGGGACGGGGCCCTGGAGCTTTCTTT. Encoded protein: CSVEGRGPGAFF.

V gene TRBV7-7 combines with J gene TRBJ2-1; 11 bases agree with TRBD2. The CDR3 is 14 amino acids. The V and J ends lost 5 bases and 10 bases, in that order; junction bases with no gene match: 7. Germline V gene data show CDR1 as SSHAT and CDR2 as FNYEAQ (reference sequence). The DNA of the CDR3 is TGTGCCAGCAGCCCTAGCGGGGGGATGGGGGAGCAGTTCTTC. Protein sequence: CASSPSGGMGEQFF.

The chain joins TRBV5-4 to TRBJ2-1; 12 nucleotides match TRBD2. Germline trimming cut 4 bases from V and 3 bases from J; bases unmatched to any gene: 5. Germline CDR1 and CDR2: SGHNT and YYREEE (reference sequence). The CDR3 totals 16 residues. DNA of the CDR3: TGTGCCAGCAGCCCCAAGACTAGCGGGAGCTACAATGAGCAGTTCTTC. Translated: CASSPKTSGSYNEQFF.

V usage is TRBV7-8 and J usage is TRBJ2-1; 11 nucleotides line up with TRBD2. Germline V gene sequence: CDR1 SGHVS, CDR2 FQNEAQ. The V segment lost 5 bases and the J segment 7 bases; nucleotides outside the gene matches: 7. This CDR3 contains 15 residues. The CDR3 DNA reads as TGTGCCAGCAGCACCCTAGCGGGAGGAAGTAATGAGCAGTTCTTC. It codes for CASSTLAGGSNEQFF.

The chain couples TRBV30 to TRBJ1-1; D gene ambiguous. The germline V and J ends were trimmed by 5 bases and 4 bases, with 17 bases remaining between them. The CDR3 spans 14 residues. Germline V gives CDR1 GTSNPN, CDR2 SVGIG (reference sequence). Written as DNA, the CDR3 is TGTGCCTGGGGACGGGCCAAAGGGAGCACTGAAGCTTTCTTT. It yields the protein CAWGRAKGSTEAFF.

This clonotype was found a few times. CDR3 bases: TGCAGTGCTCCCCCTCTGGGACAGGGGTTTTACGAGCAGTACTTC. This codes for CSAPPLGQGFYEQYF. The gene calls are TRBV20-1 and TRBJ2-7, with TRBD1 matching 10 bases. Germline V lookup: CDR1 DFQATT, CDR2 SNEGSKA (reference sequence). The CDR3 consists of 15 residues. The V segment lost 5 bases and the J segment 4 bases; nucleotides outside the gene matches: 11.

This clonotype was seen a handful of times. The chain uses TRBV7-8 and TRBJ2-1; 11 bases are shared with TRBD1. The CDR3 extends over 17 amino acids. V dropped 4 bases and J dropped 7; count of bases not matched to a gene: 12. Germline-derived CDR1 and CDR2 are SGHVS and FQNEAQ. The CDR3, as DNA: TGTGCCAGCAGCTCCTCTAGGACAGGGGGCGCGAGAAATGAGCAGTTCTTC. Protein sequence: CASSSSRTGGARNEQFF.

This clonotype was seen at least ten times. The rearrangement links TRBV5-1 to TRBJ1-2; 8 positions agree with TRBD1. The V gene end was trimmed by 5 bases and the J gene end by 8 bases; junction bases not matched to a gene: 5. The CDR3 runs 12 residues. Germline V gene lookup returns CDR1 SGHRS and CDR2 YFSETQ. The DNA for the CDR3 is TGCGCCAGCAGTCCGGACAGGGACGGCTACACCTTC. Amino acid sequence: CASSPDRDGYTF.

On this clonotype: One end of the junction does not line up with germline, which may come from a read error. The J gene is TRBJ2-1, the V gene TRBV3-1, with D perhaps matching TRBD2 (6 bases). CDR1 and CDR2 from the germline V gene are LGHDT and YNNKEL (reference sequence). This CDR3 is built from 13 residues. CDR3 in amino acids: CANSRGAGNEQFF. For the CDR3, the DNA is TGTGCCAACAGCCGCGGAGCGGGTAATGAGCAGTTCTTC.

This clonotype was recorded many times. The chain uses TRBV29-1 and TRBJ2-6; TRBD2 is a possible D gene (5 bases). Germline V CDR1 and CDR2: SQVTM, ANQGSEA. The CDR3 sequence is 16 residues long. Deletions cut 8 bases from V and 4 bases from J, with 21 bases between. The CDR3 sequence is CSWVGSRPVGANVLTF. As DNA, the CDR3 is TGCAGCTGGGTGGGGAGCCGCCCTGTAGGGGCCAACGTCCTGACTTTC.

The V call is TRBV7-9, the J call TRBJ2-7; 13 bases line up with TRBD2. V lost 2 bases and J lost 5; bases outside the gene matches: 6. CDR1 and CDR2 (germline): SEHNR, FQNEAQ (reference sequence). The CDR3 is made up of 16 amino acids. The DNA of the CDR3 is TGTGCCAGCAGCTTACGGGGACTAGCGGGGATGGACGAGCAGTACTTC. This codes for CASSLRGLAGMDEQYF.

This clonotype was counted a few times. The chain employs TRBV20-1 and TRBJ2-7; 7 bases are shared with TRBD2. Germline trimming cut 5 bases from V and 0 bases from J; bases unmatched to any gene: 7. Germline V gene data show CDR1 as DFQATT and CDR2 as SNEGSKA (reference sequence). The CDR3 extends over 14 amino acids. The CDR3 region has the DNA TGCAGTGCTCCCGGACTAGGCAGCTCCTACGAGCAGTACTTC. Translation: CSAPGLGSSYEQYF.

The chain carries TRBV7-9 and TRBJ1-4; D is uncertain. CDR1 and CDR2 from the germline V gene are SEHNR and FQNEAQ (reference sequence). Trimming pared 5 bases from V and 6 bases from J, leaving 4 bases between. The CDR3 loop spans 11 amino acids. CDR3 residues: CASSEDEKLFF. The CDR3 DNA reads as TGTGCCAGCAGCGAAGATGAAAAACTGTTTTTT. Filled out from reference TRBV7-9 and TRBJ1-4, the complete variable domain reads DTGVSQNPRHKITKRGQNVTFRCDPISEHNRLYWYRQTLGQGPEFLTYFQNEAQLEKSRLLSDRFSAERPKGSFSTLEIQRTEQGDSAMYLCASSEDEKLFFGSGTQLSVL.

This clonotype was observed once. One end of the junction varies from germline; a read error may be responsible. The chain couples TRBV27 to TRBJ2-6; a possible D gene is TRBD1 (5 bases). CDR3 length: 16 amino acids. The germline V gene encodes CDR1 MNHEY and CDR2 SMNVEV (reference sequence). The CDR3 sequence: CASSFAQASGANVLNF. The CDR3 DNA is TGTGCCAGCAGTTTTGCTCAGGCCTCTGGGGCCAACGTCCTGAATTTC.

This clonotype showed up just a few times. CDR3 DNA: TGCGCCAGCAGCTTGAGGCCGACAGGGGCAGATACGCAGTATTTT. Amino acid sequence: CASSLRPTGADTQYF. The gene calls are TRBV5-1 and TRBJ2-3; 8 bases are a match to TRBD1. The J segment lost 4 bases and the V segment lost 1 base, leaving 5 bases of the junction unmatched. CDR1 SGHRS and CDR2 YFSETQ come from the germline V gene. The CDR3 is 15 amino acids. Full variable domain (outside the CDR3, taken from reference TRBV5-1 and TRBJ2-3): KAGVTQTPRYLIKTRGQQVTLSCSPISGHRSVSWYQQTPGQGLQFLFEYFSETQRNKGNFPGRFSGRQFSNSRSEMNVSTLELGDSALYLCASSLRPTGADTQYFGPGTRLTVL.